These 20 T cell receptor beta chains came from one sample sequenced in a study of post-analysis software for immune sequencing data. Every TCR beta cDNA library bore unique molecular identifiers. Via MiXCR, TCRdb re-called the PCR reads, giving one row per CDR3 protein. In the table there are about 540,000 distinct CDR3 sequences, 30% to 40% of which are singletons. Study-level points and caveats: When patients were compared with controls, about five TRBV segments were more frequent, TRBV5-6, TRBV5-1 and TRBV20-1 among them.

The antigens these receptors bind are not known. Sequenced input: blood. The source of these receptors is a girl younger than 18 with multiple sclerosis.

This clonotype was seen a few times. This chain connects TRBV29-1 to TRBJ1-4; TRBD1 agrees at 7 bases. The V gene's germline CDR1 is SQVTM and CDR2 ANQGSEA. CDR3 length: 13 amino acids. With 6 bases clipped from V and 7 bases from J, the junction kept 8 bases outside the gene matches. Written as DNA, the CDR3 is TGCAGCGTCCGGAAGGGGGCTTTTGAAAAACTGTTTTTT. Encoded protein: CSVRKGAFEKLFF.

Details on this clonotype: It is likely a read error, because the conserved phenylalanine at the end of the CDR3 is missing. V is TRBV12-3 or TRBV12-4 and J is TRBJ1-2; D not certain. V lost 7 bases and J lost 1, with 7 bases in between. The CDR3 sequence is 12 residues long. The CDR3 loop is CASIEGNYGYTC. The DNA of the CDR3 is TGTGCCAGCATAGAGGGTAACTATGGCTACACCTGC.

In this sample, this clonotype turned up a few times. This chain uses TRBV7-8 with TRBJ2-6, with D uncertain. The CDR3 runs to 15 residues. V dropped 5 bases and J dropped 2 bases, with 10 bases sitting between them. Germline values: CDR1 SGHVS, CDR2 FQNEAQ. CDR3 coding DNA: TGTGCCAGCAGCGCGGACGGCACTGGGGCCAACGTCCTGACTTTC. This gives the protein CASSADGTGANVLTF.

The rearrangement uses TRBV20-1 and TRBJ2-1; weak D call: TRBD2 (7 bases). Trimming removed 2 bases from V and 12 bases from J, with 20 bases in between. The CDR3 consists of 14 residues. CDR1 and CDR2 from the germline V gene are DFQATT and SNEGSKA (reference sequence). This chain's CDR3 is CSARSLSSGTLQFF. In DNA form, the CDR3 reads TGCAGTGCTAGAAGTCTCTCAAGCGGGACATTGCAGTTCTTC.

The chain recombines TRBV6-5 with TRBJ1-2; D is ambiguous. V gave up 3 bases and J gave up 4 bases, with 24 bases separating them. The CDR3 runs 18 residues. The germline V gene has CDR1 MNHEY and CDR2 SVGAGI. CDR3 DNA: TGTGCCAGCAGTTATATTTCGAAAGGAACCAAGAGGCGCTATGGCTACACCTTC. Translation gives CASSYISKGTKRRYGYTF.

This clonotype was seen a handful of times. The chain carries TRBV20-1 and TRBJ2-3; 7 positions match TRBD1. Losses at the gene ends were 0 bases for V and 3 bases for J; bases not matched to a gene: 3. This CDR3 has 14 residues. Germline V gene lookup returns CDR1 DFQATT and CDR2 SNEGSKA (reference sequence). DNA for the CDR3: TGCAGTGCTAGAGATCAGGGGGAGACAGATACGCAGTATTTT. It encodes CSARDQGETDTQYF.

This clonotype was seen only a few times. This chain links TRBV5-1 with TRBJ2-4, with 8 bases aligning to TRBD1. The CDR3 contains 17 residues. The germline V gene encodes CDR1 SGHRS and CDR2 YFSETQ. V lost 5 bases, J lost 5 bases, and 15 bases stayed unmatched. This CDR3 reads CASSTTGGGSVQNIQYF. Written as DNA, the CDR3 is TGCGCCAGCAGTACTACAGGGGGAGGATCGGTCCAAAACATTCAGTACTTC. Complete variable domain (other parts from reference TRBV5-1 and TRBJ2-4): KAGVTQTPRYLIKTRGQQVTLSCSPISGHRSVSWYQQTPGQGLQFLFEYFSETQRNKGNFPGRFSGRQFSNSRSEMNVSTLELGDSALYLCASSTTGGGSVQNIQYFGAGTRLSVL.

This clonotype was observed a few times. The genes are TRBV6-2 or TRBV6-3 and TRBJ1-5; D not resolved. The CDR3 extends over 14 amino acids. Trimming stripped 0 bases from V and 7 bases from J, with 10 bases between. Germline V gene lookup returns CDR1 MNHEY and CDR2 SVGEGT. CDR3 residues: CASSYSGRLQPQHF. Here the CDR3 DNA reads TGTGCCAGCAGTTACTCGGGCAGGTTGCAGCCCCAGCATTTT.

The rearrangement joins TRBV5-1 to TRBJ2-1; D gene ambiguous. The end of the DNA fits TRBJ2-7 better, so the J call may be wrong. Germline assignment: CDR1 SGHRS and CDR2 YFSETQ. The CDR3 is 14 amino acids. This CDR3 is CASSLDSSYNEQYF. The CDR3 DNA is TGCGCCAGCAGCTTAGATAGCTCCTACAATGAGCAGTACTTC.

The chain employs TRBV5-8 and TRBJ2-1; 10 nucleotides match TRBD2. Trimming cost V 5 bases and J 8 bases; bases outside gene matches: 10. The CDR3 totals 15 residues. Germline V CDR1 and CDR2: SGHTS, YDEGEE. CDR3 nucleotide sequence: TGTGCCAGCAGTTCAATGGGACTAGCGTCCGATGAGCAGTTCTTC. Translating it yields CASSSMGLASDEQFF.

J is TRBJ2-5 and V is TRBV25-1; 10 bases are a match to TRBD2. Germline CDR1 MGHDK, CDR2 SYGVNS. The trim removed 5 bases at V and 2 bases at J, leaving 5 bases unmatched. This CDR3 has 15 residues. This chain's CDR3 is CASSKKTSGQETQYF. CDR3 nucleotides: TGTGCCAGCAGTAAAAAGACTAGCGGGCAAGAGACCCAGTACTTC.

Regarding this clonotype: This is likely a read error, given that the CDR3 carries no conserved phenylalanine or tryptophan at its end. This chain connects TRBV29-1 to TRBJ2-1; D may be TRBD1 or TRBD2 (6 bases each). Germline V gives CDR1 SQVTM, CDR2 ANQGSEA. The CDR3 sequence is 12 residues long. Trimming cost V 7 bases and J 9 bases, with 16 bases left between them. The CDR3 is CSAGDSGAEQFV. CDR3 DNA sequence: TGCAGCGCCGGGGATTCGGGGGCTGAGCAGTTCGTC.

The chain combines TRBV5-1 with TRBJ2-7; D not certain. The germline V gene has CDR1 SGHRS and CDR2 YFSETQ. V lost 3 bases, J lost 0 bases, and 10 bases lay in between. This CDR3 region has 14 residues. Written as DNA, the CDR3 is TGCGCCAGCAGCTCAGACCCGCTCTCCTACGAGCAGTACTTC. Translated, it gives CASSSDPLSYEQYF.

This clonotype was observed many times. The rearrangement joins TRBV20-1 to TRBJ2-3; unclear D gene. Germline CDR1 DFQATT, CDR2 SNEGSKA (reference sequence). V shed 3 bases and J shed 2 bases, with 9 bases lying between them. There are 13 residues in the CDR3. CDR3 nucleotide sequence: TGCAGTGCTAGTCTGGTAGCCACAGATACGCAGTATTTT. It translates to CSASLVATDTQYF.

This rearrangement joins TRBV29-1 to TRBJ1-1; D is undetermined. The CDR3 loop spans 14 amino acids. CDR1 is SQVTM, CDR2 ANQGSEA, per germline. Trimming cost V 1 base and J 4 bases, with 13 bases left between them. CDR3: CSVEGRAAPTEAFF. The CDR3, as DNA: TGCAGCGTTGAAGGTAGAGCCGCGCCCACTGAAGCTTTCTTT.

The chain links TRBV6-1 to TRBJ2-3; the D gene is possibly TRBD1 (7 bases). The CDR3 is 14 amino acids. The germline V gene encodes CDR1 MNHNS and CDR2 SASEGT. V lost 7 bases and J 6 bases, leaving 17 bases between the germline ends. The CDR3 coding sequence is TGTGCCAGCAACCTCAGGGGGGCATTGGATACGCAGTATTTT. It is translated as CASNLRGALDTQYF.

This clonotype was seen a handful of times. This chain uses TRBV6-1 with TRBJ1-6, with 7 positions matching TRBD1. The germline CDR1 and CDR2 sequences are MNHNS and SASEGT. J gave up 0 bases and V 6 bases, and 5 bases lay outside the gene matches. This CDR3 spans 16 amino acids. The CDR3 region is CASRGQMSSYNSPLHF. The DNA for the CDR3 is TGTGCCAGCAGGGGACAGATGAGCTCCTATAATTCACCCCTCCACTTT.

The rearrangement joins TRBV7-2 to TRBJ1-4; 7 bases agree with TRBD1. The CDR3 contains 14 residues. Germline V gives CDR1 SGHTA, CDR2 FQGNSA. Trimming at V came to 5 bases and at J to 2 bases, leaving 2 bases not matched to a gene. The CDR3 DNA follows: TGTGCCAGCAGCCGGGACAGCACTAATGAAAAACTGTTTTTT. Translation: CASSRDSTNEKLFF.

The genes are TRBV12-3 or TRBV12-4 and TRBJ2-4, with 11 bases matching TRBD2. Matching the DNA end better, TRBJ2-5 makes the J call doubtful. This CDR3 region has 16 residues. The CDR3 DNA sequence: TGTGCCAGCAGCCTACTAGCGGGGGCCCTGGGCGAGACCCAGTACTTC. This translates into CASSLLAGALGETQYF.

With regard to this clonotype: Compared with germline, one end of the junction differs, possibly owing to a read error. CDR3 amino acids: CAGSLETVLYGYTF. The CDR3 coding sequence is TGTGCCGGCAGCTTGGAAACGGTCCTCTATGGCTACACCTTC. The chain recombines TRBV5-6 with TRBJ1-2; D ambiguous. CDR3 length: 14 amino acids. Germline-derived CDR1 and CDR2 are SGHDT and YYEEEE.